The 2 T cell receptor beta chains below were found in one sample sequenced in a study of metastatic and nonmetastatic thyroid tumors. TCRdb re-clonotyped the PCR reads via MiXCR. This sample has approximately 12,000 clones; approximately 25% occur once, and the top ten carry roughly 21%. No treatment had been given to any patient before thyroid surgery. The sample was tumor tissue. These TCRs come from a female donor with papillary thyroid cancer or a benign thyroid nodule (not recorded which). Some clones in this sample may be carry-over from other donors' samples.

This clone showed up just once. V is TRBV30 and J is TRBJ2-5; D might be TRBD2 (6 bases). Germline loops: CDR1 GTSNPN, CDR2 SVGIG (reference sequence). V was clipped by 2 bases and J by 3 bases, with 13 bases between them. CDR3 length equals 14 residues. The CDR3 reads CAWSSYWGEETQYF. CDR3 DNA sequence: TGTGCCTGGAGTTCCTATTGGGGGGAAGAGACCCAGTACTTC.

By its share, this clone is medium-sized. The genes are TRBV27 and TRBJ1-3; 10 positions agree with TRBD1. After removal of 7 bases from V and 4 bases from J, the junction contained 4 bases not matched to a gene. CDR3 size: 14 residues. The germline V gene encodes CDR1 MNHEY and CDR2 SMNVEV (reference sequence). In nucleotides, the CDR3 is TGTGCCAGCAAGGGACAGGGGTCAGGAAACACCATATATTTT. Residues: CASKGQGSGNTIYF.